This T cell receptor (beta chain) was documented in a study of molecular identifiers for immune sequencing clone quantification. TCRdb recomputed calls from the PCR reads with MiXCR, one row per CDR3 protein. The sample carries a few hundred thousand distinct CDR3 sequences, roughly a quarter recorded once. The V segment lost 7 bases and the J segment 2 bases; nucleotides outside the gene matches: 5. This CDR3 spans 15 amino acids. This clonotype was detected a few times. The clonotype originates from a human donor in good health. Some libraries in this study had Jurkat cell RNA spiked in. The chain employs TRBV12-3 or TRBV12-4 and TRBJ2-5; 12 bases are a match to TRBD2. The material sequenced was naive CD8+ T cells from blood, with Jurkat cell RNA spiked in. The subset is: FACS-sorted CD8+CD4-CCR7+CD45RA+ naive T cells. CDR3: CASIPTSGGQETQYF. As DNA, the CDR3 is TGTGCCAGCATCCCGACTAGCGGGGGTCAAGAGACCCAGTACTTC.